The rows below give T cell receptor beta chains drawn from one sample of a study of response to subunit inactivated influenza vaccine. TCRdb itself ran the RT-PCR reads through MiXCR, one entry per CDR3 protein. The table includes 500,000 to 600,000 distinct CDR3 sequences, about 7.6% detected once. The source was PBMCs from blood, collected approximately 25 months after vaccination. The receptors shown here come from a man between 50 and 69 years old who received an inactivated influenza vaccine. Each CDR3 is given with its conserved first and last residue. Fields, in order: clone size, V gene, CDR3 protein. The size of a clone is reported for some rows only, either as once, few or many, or as a class for expanded clones.

.,TRBV10-3,CAISERGAGVSNEQFF
.,TRBV20-1,CSALSGDGEESNQPQHF
many,TRBV2,CASSDGRGTQYF
few,TRBV7-9,CASSSDGLEQYF
few,TRBV30,CAWTPDSHSYEQYF
.,TRBV29-1,CSPAAAQETQYF
.,TRBV2,CASSSPGQQYYEQYF
.,TRBV20-1,CSARQGARTYEQYF
many,TRBV4-2,CASSQVGQGYEQYF
few,TRBV7-2,CASRSGGRNNSPLHF
many,TRBV2,CASERQGINQFF